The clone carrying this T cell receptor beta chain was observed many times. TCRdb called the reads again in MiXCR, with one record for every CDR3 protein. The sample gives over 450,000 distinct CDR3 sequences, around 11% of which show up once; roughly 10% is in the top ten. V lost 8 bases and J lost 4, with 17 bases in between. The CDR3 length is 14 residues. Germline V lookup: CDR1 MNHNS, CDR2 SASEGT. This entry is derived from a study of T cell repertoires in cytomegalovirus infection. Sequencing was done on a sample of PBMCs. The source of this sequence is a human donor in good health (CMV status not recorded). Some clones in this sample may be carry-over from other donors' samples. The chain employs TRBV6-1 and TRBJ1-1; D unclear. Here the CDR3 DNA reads TGTGCCAGCCTCAAGAGAGAGAGGGCCACTGAAGCTTTCTTT. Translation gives CASLKRERATEAFF.